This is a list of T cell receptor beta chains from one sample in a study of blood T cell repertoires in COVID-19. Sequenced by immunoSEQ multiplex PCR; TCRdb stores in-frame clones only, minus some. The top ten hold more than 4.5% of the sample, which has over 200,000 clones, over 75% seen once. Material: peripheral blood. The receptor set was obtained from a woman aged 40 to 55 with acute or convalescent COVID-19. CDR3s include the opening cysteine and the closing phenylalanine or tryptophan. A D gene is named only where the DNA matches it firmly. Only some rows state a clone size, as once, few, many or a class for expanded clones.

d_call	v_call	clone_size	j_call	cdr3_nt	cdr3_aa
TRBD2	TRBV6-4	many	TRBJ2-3	TGTGCCAGCAGTGAAGGGACTAGCGGGGGAGCAGATACGCAGTATTTT	CASSEGTSGGADTQYF
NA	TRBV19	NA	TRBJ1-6	TGTGCCAGTAGTCGCCAGGGGAGTGACGCACCCCTCCACTTT	CASSRQGSDAPLHF
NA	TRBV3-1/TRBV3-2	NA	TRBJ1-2	TGTGCCAGCAGCCCGACAGGATACTATGGCTACACCTTC	CASSPTGYYGYTF
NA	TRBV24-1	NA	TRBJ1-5	TGTGCCACCCTGTCGCCCCAGCATTTT	CATLSPQHF
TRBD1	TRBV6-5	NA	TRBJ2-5	TGTGCCAGCAGTACGACAGGGGTCGGCCAAGAGACCCAGTACTTC	CASSTTGVGQETQYF
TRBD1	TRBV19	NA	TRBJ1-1	TGTGCCAGTAGTCCAACAGGGGTCGGGGAAGCTTTCTTT	CASSPTGVGEAFF
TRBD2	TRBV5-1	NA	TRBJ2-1	TGCGCCAGCAGCTTGGAGGCTAGCGGGGGGGCCGGGGAGCAGTTCTTC	CASSLEASGGAGEQFF
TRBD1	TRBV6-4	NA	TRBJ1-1	TGTGCCAGCAGTGTTCCAGGGGGCGGGACTGAAGCTTTCTTT	CASSVPGGGTEAFF
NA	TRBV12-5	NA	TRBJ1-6	TGTGCTAGTGGTTTACGGGCCGCCGGGGCACCCCTCCACTTT	CASGLRAAGAPLHF
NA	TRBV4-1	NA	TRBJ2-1	TGCGCCAGCAGCCGAGCCCTAGGGAGCTCCTACAATGAGCAGTTCTTC	CASSRALGSSYNEQFF
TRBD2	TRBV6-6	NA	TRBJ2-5	TGTGCCAGCAGTCCCTTTAGCGGGGAGATTCAGTACTTC	CASSPFSGEIQYF
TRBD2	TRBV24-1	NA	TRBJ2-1	TGTGCCACCAGTGATAGGGCGGGGGGGCCAACTAATGAGCAGTTCTTC	CATSDRAGGPTNEQFF
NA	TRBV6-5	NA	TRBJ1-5	TGTGCCAGCAAGTCAGGGGTTGGGCAGCCCCAGCATTTT	CASKSGVGQPQHF
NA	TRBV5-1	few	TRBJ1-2	TGCGCCAGCACCTCCCGGACAGCAGCTAACTATGGCTACACCTTC	CASTSRTAANYGYTF
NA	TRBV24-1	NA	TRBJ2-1	TGTGCCACCAGAGGACAGGGCGGGGGCAATGAGCAGTTCTTC	CATRGQGGGNEQFF
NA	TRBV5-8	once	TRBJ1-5	TGTGCCAGCAGCTTGACCGGAGGACAGCCCCAGCATTTT	CASSLTGGQPQHF
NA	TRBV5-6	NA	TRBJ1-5	TGTGCCAGCAGCTTTAATAGGAGGCAGCCCCAGCATTTT	CASSFNRRQPQHF
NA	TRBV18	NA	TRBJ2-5	TGTGCCAGCTCTCCATGGGGGGGCGGCCTCCAAGAGACCCAGTACTTC	CASSPWGGGLQETQYF
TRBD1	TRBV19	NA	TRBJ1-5	TGTGCCAGTAGACCGTTGACAGGGGGCAGTCAGCCCCAGCATTTT	CASRPLTGGSQPQHF
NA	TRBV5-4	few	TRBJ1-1	TGTGCCAGCAGCTTGGATCTTCAGGGGATGTCTGAAGCTTTCTTT	CASSLDLQGMSEAFF
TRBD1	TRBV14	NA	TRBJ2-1	TGTGCCAGCAGCCCCACAACAGGGGTGAATGAGCAGTTCTTC	CASSPTTGVNEQFF
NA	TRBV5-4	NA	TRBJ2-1	TGTGCCTTTCCGGGTCCTATGGAGAATGAGCAGTTCTTC	CAFPGPMENEQFF
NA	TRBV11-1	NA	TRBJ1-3	TGTGCCAGCAGCCAGACAGGCCACTCTGGAAACACCATATATTTT	CASSQTGHSGNTIYF
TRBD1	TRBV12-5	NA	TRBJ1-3	TGTGCTAGTGGTTTTACCGGGACAGGGGGCGCGTGGGGAAACACCATATATTTT	CASGFTGTGGAWGNTIYF
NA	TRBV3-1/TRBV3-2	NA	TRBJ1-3	TGTGCCAGCAGCCCTCTTAGGGGTGCCGGAAACACCATATATTTT	CASSPLRGAGNTIYF
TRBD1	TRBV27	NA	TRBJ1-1	TGTGCCAGCAGTTTAGTCGGCAGGGGGCCGATGACTGAAGCTTTCTTT	CASSLVGRGPMTEAFF